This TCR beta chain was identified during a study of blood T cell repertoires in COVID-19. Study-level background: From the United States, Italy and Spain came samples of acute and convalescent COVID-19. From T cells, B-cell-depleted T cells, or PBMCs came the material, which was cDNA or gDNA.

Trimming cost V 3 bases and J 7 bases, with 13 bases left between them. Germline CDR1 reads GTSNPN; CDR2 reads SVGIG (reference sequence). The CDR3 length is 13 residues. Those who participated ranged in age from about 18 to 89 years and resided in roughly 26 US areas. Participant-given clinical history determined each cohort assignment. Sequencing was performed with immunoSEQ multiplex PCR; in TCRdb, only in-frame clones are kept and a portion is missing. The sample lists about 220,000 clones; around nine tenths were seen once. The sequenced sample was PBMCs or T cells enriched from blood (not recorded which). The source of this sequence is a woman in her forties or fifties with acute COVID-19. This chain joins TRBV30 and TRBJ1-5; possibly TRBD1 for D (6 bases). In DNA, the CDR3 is TGTGCCTGGAGCCACAGGGAGTTGCAGCCCCAGCATTTT. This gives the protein CAWSHRELQPQHF.